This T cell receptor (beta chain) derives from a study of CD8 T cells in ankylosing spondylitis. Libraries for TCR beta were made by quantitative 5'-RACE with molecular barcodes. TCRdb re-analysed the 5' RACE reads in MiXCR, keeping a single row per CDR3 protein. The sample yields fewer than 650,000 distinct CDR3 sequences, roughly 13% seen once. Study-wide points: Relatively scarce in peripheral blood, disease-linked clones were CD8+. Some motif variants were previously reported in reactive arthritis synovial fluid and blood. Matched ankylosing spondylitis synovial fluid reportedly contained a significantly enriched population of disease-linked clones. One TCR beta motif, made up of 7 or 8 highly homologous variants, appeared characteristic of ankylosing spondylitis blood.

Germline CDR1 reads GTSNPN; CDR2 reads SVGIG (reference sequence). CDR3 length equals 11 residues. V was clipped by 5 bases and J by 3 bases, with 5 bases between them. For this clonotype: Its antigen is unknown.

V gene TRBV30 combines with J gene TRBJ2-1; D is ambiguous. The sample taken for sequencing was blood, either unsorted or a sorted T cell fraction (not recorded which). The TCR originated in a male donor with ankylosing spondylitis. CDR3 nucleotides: TGTGCCTGGGGGGTCTACAATGAGCAGTTCTTC. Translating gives CAWGVYNEQFF.